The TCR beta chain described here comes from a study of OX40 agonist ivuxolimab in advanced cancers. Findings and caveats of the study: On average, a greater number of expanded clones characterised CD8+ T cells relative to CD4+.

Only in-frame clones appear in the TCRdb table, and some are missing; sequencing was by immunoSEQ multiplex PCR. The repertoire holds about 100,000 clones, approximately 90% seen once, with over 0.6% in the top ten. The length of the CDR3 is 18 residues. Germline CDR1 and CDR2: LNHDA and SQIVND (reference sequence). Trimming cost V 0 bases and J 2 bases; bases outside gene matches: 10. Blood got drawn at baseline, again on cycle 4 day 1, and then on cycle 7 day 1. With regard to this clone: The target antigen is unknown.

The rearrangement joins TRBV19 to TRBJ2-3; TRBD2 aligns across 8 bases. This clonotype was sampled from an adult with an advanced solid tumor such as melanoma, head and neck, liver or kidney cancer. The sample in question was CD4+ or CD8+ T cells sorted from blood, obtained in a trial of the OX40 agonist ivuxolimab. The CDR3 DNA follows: TGTGCCAGTAGTATAGATTATCCCCCAGCGGGGGTCACAGATACGCAGTATTTT. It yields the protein CASSIDYPPAGVTDTQYF.